What follows is one T cell receptor (beta chain) and its context. In the original analysis: Amplification of reference gene primers was used by the study to estimate nucleated cell counts. The data were produced by immunoSEQ multiplex PCR, yet TCRdb's version contains in-frame clones alone and is incomplete. The DNA gave D and trimming, while V, J and clone size come from that table. This table has approximately 150,000 clones, over 70% appearing once. The data belong to a study of blood T cell repertoires in COVID-19. Germline CDR1 MNHEY, CDR2 SMNVEV (reference sequence). Trimming removed 3 bases from V and 6 bases from J; junction bases left unmatched: 4. The length of the CDR3 is 15 residues.

The sequencing sample was made of peripheral blood. The sequence came from a man aged 60 to 69 with active or convalescent COVID-19. V is TRBV27 and J is TRBJ2-1; 11 bases align to TRBD1. The CDR3 protein is CASSLRDRGVNEQFF. DNA of the CDR3: TGTGCCAGCAGTTTGAGGGACAGGGGGGTCAATGAGCAGTTCTTC.